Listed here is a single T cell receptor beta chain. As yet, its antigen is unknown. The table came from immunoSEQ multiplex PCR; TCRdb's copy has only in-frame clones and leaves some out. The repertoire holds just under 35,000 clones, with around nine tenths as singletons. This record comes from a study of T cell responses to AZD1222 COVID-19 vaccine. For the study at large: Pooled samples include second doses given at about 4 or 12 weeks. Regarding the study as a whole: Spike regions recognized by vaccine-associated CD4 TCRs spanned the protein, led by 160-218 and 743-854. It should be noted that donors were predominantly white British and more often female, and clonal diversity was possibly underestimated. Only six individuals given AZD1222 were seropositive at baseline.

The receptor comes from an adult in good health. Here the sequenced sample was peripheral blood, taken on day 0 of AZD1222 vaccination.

CDR3 amino acids: CASSPGQGHFTEAFF. CDR3 DNA: TGCGCCAGCAGCCCAGGACAGGGACATTTCACTGAAGCTTTCTTT. The chain recombines TRBV5-1 with TRBJ1-1, with 8 bases aligning to TRBD1. Per the germline V gene, CDR1 is SGHRS and CDR2 is YFSETQ. With 4 bases clipped from V and 4 bases from J, the junction kept 9 bases outside the gene matches. CDR3 size: 15 residues.